This TCR beta chain was sequenced during a study of vaccination and CD4 T cells after COVID-19. Study at large: Each participant was administered two doses of a vaccine, which was either BNT162b2 or mRNA-1273.

Of note for this clonotype: Its antigen is unidentified. One junction end does not reproduce the germline sequence, and a read error may be involved.

Treatment in this sample: approximately nine-day PBMC culture with coronavirus spike peptide pools or control peptides (ViraFEST assay). The germline V gene has CDR1 MNHEY and CDR2 SMNVEV (reference sequence). CDR3 length equals 16 residues. Cultured CD4+ T cell DNA was sequenced using the Oncomine TCR Beta short-read assay. TCRdb independently ran MiXCR on the PCR reads; one entry per CDR3 protein. The sample records approximately 15,000 distinct CDR3 sequences, roughly 61% being singletons. The material sequenced was CD4+ T cells from blood, cultured in vitro. The receptor was derived from a human donor who had recovered from COVID-19. The chain combines TRBV27 with TRBJ1-2, with 7 nucleotides matching TRBD1. CDR3 in amino acids: CANSRAQGLGRYGYTF. CDR3 coding DNA: TGTGCCAACAGTCGGGCACAGGGGCTGGGACGATATGGCTACACCTTC.